The T cell receptor beta chain under discussion was sequenced for a study of a mutant IDH1 vaccine in newly diagnosed glioma. Study details: Treated patients comprised around 62% males and around 40% females, mean age 40.4 years.

Profiling relied on immunoSEQ multiplex PCR, and the TCRdb table lists in-frame clones only, not all of them. The sample has tens of thousands of clones; less than 85% are singletons. Study-wide results and caveats: Vaccination elicited immune responses in around 92% of patients.

Time point defined: week 47, end of study. Vaccination comprised doses that each held 300 ug of mutant IDH1 20-mer peptide, plus topical imiquimod. Eight vaccinations reached patients in weeks 1, 3, 5, 7, 11, 15, 19 and 23. Astrocytomas that were new, WHO grade 3 or 4, IDH1-mutant and ATRX-lost were present in the donors. The germline V and J ends were trimmed by 4 bases and 5 bases, with 9 bases remaining between them. CDR1 and CDR2 (germline): SGDLS, YYNGEE. CDR3 size: 12 residues. To note about this clone: Its antigen is unknown.

The chain employs TRBV9 and TRBJ2-5; D ambiguous. The sample was PBMCs, taken from a glioma patient whose treatment included an IDH1 peptide vaccine. The source of this sequence is a woman under 40 with glioma. Some clones in this sample may be carry-over from other donors' samples. CDR3 protein: CASSPPGETQYF. The CDR3 DNA follows: TGTGCCAGCAGCCCCCCCGGGGAGACCCAGTACTTC.